This TCR beta chain was documented in a study of CD8+CD57+ T cells in acquired aplastic anemia. Study context: On average, sorted CD4+ and CD8+ cells gave 3 to 3.5 ug of DNA. Regarding the study as a whole: Patients showed no significant difference from controls in CD8+ Simpson's diversity.

Turning to this clonotype: Antigen specificity is unknown.

Losses at the gene ends were 5 bases for V and 3 bases for J; bases not matched to a gene: 8. The CDR3 loop spans 15 amino acids. The patients chosen for sequencing had shown expansion of CD8+CD57+ cells (detected by flow cytometry). Diagnosis of severe acquired aplastic anemia applied to all patients. Each patient gave a blood sample that was collected before any therapy had been received. TCR beta VDJ and CDR3 profiles were obtained from a genomic DNA template. In TCRdb, the reads were re-called with MiXCR into one record per CDR3 protein. The top ten hold around 40% of the sample, which has 200,000 to 300,000 distinct CDR3 sequences, 82% seen once.

This chain connects TRBV6-7 to TRBJ2-5; 8 nucleotides align to TRBD2. TRBV6-7 is an ORF, and what it does is uncertain. The source material was sorted CD4+, CD8+, or CD8+CD57+ T cells (not recorded which) from PBMCs. The receptor's source is a human donor with aplastic anemia. As DNA, the CDR3 is TGTGCCAGCAGTGGCCTAGCGGGCGCCGAAGAGACCCAGTACTTC. It specifies CASSGLAGAEETQYF.